Below are 12 T cell receptor beta chains sequenced from a single sample in a study of cytomegalovirus exposure and HLA in healthy donors. Both 60 Vbeta primers and 13 Jbeta primers went into the PCR. Produced via immunoSEQ multiplex PCR; TCRdb's table is partial and in-frame only. The sample has roughly 99,000 clones; roughly 80% are singletons. The sequencing input was PBMCs. The receptor set was obtained from a man younger than 45 in good health and CMV-seronegative.

This clone was found once. The CDR3 loop reads CASSQGLGGGSYEQYF. The CDR3 DNA is TGTGCCAGCAGCCAAGGGTTAGGCGGGGGGTCCTACGAGCAGTACTTC. The V call is TRBV4-2, the J call TRBJ2-7; the match to TRBD2 covers 8 bases. With 1 base clipped from V and 1 base from J, the junction kept 6 bases outside the gene matches. Germline CDR1 reads LGHNA; CDR2 reads YNFKEQ. This CDR3 comprises 16 residues.

This CDR3 reads CASSARDRGYTGELFF. In DNA, the CDR3 is TGTGCCAGCAGCGCCCGGGACAGGGGCTACACCGGGGAGCTGTTTTTT. The chain employs TRBV7-8 and TRBJ2-2; TRBD1 matches at 10 bases. The germline CDR1 and CDR2 sequences are SGHVS and FQNEAQ. The CDR3 covers 16 residues. V shed 5 bases and J 3 bases; nucleotides not matched to a gene: 6.

This chain connects TRBV27 to TRBJ2-7; D not resolved. Germline lookup yields CDR1 MNHEY and CDR2 SMNVEV (reference sequence). V shed 4 bases and J shed 2 bases, with 6 bases lying between them. This CDR3 has 12 amino acids. CDR3 DNA: TGTGCCAGCAGTTCCACACCCTACGAGCAGTACTTC. Amino acid sequence: CASSSTPYEQYF.

The V gene is TRBV6-4, the J gene TRBJ2-7; D possibly corresponds to TRBD1 (6 bases). The CDR3 consists of 14 residues. Between the trimmed V and J ends, which lost 3 bases and 5 bases, there was a span of 14 bases. Per the germline V gene, CDR1 is MRHNA and CDR2 is SNTAGT. The CDR3 loop reads CASSEGRGIDEQYF. The CDR3 DNA sequence: TGTGCCAGCAGTGAGGGCAGGGGAATCGACGAGCAGTACTTC.

This clone was detected once. The chain's CDR3 is CASSPETGAQTSGRTWDIQYF. In nucleotides, the CDR3 is TGTGCCAGCAGTCCAGAAACAGGGGCCCAAACTAGCGGGAGAACGTGGGACATTCAGTACTTC. The gene calls are TRBV28 and TRBJ2-4, with 11 positions matching TRBD2. Germline CDR1 reads MDHEN; CDR2 reads SYDVKM. J lost 8 bases, V lost 5 bases, and 26 bases had no gene match. The CDR3 covers 21 residues.

This chain joins TRBV7-9 and TRBJ2-7, with TRBD1 as a possible D gene (5 bases). V shed 0 bases and J shed 5 bases, with 11 bases lying between them. There are 14 residues in the CDR3. Germline loops: CDR1 SEHNR, CDR2 FQNEAQ (reference sequence). CDR3 sequence reads: CASSLAGSRDEQYF. CDR3 coding DNA: TGTGCCAGCAGCTTAGCGGGGTCCAGGGACGAGCAGTACTTC.

The chain carries TRBV27 and TRBJ2-7; D might be TRBD2 (6 bases). Germline loops: CDR1 MNHEY, CDR2 SMNVEV (reference sequence). This CDR3 region has 13 residues. Trimming stripped 6 bases from V and 4 bases from J, with 13 bases between. The CDR3 DNA is TGTGCCAGCAGCCCGGCGGGGTCTTACGAGCAGTACTTC. Amino acids: CASSPAGSYEQYF.

V usage is TRBV7-9 and J usage is TRBJ2-7, with 10 bases matching TRBD1. The CDR3 spans 15 residues. Germline-derived CDR1 and CDR2 are SEHNR and FQNEAQ (reference sequence). The junction had 5 bases not matched to a gene; V was cut back by 0 bases and J by 6 bases. CDR3 nucleotide sequence: TGTGCCAGCAGCTTAGCCGGGACAGGGGCCATCGAGCAGTACTTC. Protein sequence: CASSLAGTGAIEQYF.

This clone occurred once. The gene calls are TRBV11-2 and TRBJ1-1, with 9 bases lining up with TRBD1. Germline CDR1 SGHAT, CDR2 FQNNGV. This CDR3 is 16 amino acids long. V lost 4 bases to trimming and J lost 3 bases; unmatched junction nucleotides: 9. The CDR3: CASSSRDRALHTEAFF. In DNA form, the CDR3 reads TGTGCCAGCAGCTCCCGGGACAGGGCTCTGCACACTGAAGCTTTCTTT.

The chain recombines TRBV5-1 with TRBJ2-5, with 8 bases identical to TRBD2. V dropped 2 bases and J dropped 4; count of bases not matched to a gene: 1. The CDR3 is 13 residues long. CDR1 and CDR2 (germline): SGHRS, YFSETQ. In DNA form, the CDR3 reads TGCGCCAGCAGCTTAGCGGGAGTAGAGACCCAGTACTTC. This codes for CASSLAGVETQYF.

The chain has TRBV9 and TRBJ1-2; 8 bases are shared with TRBD1. Germline lookup yields CDR1 SGDLS and CDR2 YYNGEE. The trim removed 7 bases at V and 1 base at J, leaving 6 bases unmatched. This CDR3 region has 14 residues. Here the CDR3 reads CASGTGYDNYGYTF. In DNA, the CDR3 is TGTGCCAGCGGGACAGGCTACGATAACTATGGCTACACCTTC.

This chain connects TRBV9 to TRBJ1-2, with a tentative D call TRBD1 (5 bases). Trimming cost V 6 bases and J 7 bases, with 16 bases left between them. Germline-derived CDR1 and CDR2 are SGDLS and YYNGEE. The CDR3 consists of 13 residues. The CDR3 region is CASNRDWGGGYTF. CDR3 DNA sequence: TGTGCCAGCAACCGCGACTGGGGGGGTGGCTACACCTTC. The full variable domain, in which reference TRBV9 and TRBJ1-2 provide the parts outside the CDR3, is DSGVTQTPKHLITATGQRVTLRCSPRSGDLSVYWYQQSLDQGLQFLIQYYNGEERAKGNILERFSAQQFPDLHSELNLSSLELGDSALYFCASNRDWGGGYTFGSGTRLTVV.